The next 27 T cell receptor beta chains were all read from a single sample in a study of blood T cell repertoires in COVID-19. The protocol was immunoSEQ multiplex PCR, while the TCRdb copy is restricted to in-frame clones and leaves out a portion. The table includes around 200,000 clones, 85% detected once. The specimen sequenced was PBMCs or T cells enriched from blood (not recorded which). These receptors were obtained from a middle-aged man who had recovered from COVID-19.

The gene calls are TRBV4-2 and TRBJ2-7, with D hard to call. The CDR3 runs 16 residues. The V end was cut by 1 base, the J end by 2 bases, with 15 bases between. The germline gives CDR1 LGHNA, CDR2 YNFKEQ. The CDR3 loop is CASSQASRSLTYEQYF. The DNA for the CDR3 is TGTGCCAGCAGCCAAGCGAGCAGGTCCCTTACCTACGAGCAGTACTTC.

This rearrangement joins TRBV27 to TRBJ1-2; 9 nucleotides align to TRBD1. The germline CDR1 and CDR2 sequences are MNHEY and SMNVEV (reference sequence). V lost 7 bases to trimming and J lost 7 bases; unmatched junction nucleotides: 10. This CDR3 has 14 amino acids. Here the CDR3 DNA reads TGTGCCAGCACCGCGGACAGGGGCCGCATTGGCTACACCTTC. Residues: CASTADRGRIGYTF.

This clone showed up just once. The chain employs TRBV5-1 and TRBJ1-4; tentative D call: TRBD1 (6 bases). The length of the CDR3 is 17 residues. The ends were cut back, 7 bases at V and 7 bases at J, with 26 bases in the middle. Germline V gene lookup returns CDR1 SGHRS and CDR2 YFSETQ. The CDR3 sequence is CASAATALGQMGEKLFF. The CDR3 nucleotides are TGCGCCAGCGCCGCGACGGCCCTGGGACAAATGGGTGAAAAACTGTTTTTT. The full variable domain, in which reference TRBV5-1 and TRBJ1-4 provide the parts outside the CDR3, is KAGVTQTPRYLIKTRGQQVTLSCSPISGHRSVSWYQQTPGQGLQFLFEYFSETQRNKGNFPGRFSGRQFSNSRSEMNVSTLELGDSALYLCASAATALGQMGEKLFFGSGTQLSVL.

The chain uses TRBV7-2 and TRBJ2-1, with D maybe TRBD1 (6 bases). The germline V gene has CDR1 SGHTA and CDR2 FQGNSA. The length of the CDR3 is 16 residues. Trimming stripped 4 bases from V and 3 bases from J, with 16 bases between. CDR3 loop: CASSYDQGYLYNEQFF. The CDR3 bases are TGTGCCAGCAGCTACGACCAGGGGTACCTCTACAATGAGCAGTTCTTC.

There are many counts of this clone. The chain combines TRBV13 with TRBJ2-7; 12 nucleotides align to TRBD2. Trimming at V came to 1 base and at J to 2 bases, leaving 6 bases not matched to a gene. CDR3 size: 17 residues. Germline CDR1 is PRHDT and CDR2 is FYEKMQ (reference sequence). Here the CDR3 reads CASSLVRTSGNAYEQYF. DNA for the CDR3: TGTGCCAGCAGCTTAGTAAGGACTAGCGGGAACGCCTACGAGCAGTACTTC.

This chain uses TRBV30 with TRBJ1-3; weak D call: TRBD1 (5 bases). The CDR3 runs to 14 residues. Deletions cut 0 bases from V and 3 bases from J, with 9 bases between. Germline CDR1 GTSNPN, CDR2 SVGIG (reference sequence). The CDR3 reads CAWSVRGVGNTIYF. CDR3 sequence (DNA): TGTGCCTGGAGTGTTCGGGGGGTTGGAAACACCATATATTTT.

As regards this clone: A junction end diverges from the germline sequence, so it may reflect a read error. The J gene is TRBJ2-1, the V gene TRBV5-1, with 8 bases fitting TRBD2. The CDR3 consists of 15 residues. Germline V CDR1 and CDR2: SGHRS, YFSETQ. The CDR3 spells CASSYSGGGTIIPVF. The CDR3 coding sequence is TGCGCCAGCAGCTACTCTGGCGGGGGGACTATTATTCCGGTCTTC.

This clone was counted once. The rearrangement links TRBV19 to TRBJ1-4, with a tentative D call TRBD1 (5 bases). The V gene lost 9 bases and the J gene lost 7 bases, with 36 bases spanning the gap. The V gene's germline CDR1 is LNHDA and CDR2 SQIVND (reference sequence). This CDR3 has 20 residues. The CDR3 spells CASQSSSRQLGKVSSEKLFF. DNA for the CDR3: TGTGCCAGCCAATCCTCCTCCCGACAGCTTGGGAAAGTCTCTAGTGAAAAACTGTTTTTT.

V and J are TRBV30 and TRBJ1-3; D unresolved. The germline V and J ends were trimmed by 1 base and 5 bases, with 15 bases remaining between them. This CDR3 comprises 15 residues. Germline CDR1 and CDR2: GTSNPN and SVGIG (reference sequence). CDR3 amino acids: CAWSAEKSFRNTIYF. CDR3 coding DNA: TGTGCCTGGAGTGCCGAGAAATCCTTTCGAAACACCATATATTTT.

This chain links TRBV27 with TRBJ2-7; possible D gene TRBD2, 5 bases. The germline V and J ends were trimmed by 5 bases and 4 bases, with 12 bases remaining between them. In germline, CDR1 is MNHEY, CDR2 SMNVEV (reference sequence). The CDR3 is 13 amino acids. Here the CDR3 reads CASSRGREYEQYF. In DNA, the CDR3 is TGTGCCAGCAGTAGAGGGAGAGAGTACGAGCAGTACTTC.

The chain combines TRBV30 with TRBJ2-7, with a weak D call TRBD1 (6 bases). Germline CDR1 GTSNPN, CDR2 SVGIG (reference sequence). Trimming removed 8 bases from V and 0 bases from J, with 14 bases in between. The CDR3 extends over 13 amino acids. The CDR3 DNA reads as TGTGCCACGTTCGGGACATCCTCCTACGAGCAGTACTTC. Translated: CATFGTSSYEQYF.

This CDR3 reads CASSLTGSLDGYTF. CDR3 nucleotides: TGTGCCAGCAGCCTTACGGGGAGCCTCGATGGCTACACCTTC. The chain carries TRBV6-5 and TRBJ1-2; D not certain. Germline CDR1 reads MNHEY; CDR2 reads SVGAGI. Trimming removed 6 bases from V and 6 bases from J, with 17 bases in between. The CDR3 totals 14 residues.

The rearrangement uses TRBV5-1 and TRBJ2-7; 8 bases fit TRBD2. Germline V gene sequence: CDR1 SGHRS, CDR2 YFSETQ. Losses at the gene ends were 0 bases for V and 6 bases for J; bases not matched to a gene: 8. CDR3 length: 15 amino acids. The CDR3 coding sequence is TGCGCCAGCAGCTTGGAGGCGGGAGGTCCCCCCGAGCAGTACTTC. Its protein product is CASSLEAGGPPEQYF.

The CDR3 sequence: CASSQRDQAYEQYF. The CDR3 nucleotides are TGTGCCAGCAGCCAGCGGGACCAGGCCTACGAGCAGTACTTC. The chain employs TRBV14 and TRBJ2-7; possible D gene TRBD2, 6 bases. The ends were cut back, 3 bases at V and 2 bases at J, with 11 bases in the middle. CDR1 and CDR2 from the germline V gene are SGHDN and FVKESK. The CDR3 has 14 amino acids.

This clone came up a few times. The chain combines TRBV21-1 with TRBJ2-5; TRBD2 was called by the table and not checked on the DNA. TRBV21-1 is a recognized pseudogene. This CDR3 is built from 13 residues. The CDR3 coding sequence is TGTGCCAGCAGCAAGCGGAGGGGAGAGACCCAGTACTTC. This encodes CASSKRRGETQYF.

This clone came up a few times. The CDR3 DNA sequence: TGCGCCAGCCGGGGGGAGACTAGCGGGATCCCACATTACTCCTACGAGCAGTACTTC. Amino acid sequence: CASRGETSGIPHYSYEQYF. This chain joins TRBV5-1 and TRBJ2-7, with TRBD2 matching 11 bases. Per the germline V gene, CDR1 is SGHRS and CDR2 is YFSETQ. J lost 0 bases, V lost 7 bases, and 18 bases had no gene match. This CDR3 is built from 19 residues.

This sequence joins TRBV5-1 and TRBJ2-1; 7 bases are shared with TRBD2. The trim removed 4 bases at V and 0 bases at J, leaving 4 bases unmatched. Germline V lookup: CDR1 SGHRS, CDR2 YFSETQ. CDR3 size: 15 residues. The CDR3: CASSLRGSSYNEQFF. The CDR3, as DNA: TGCGCCAGCAGCCTCCGCGGGAGCTCCTACAATGAGCAGTTCTTC.

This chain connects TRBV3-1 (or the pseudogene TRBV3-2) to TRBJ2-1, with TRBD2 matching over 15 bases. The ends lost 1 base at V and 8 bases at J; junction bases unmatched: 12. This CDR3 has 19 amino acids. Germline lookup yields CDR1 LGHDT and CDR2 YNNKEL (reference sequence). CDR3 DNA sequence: TGTGCCAGCAGCCAAGGAACCGCCGGGACTAGCGGGAGGAACGATGAGCAGTTCTTC. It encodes CASSQGTAGTSGRNDEQFF.

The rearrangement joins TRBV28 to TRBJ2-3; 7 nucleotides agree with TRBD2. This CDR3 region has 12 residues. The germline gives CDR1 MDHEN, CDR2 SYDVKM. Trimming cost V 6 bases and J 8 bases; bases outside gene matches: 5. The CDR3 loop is CASRSGLFTQYF. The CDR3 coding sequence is TGTGCCAGCAGATCGGGACTATTTACGCAGTATTTT.

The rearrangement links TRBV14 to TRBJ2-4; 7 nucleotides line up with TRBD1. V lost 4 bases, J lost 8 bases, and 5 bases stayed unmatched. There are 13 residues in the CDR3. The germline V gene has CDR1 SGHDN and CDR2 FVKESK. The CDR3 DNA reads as TGTGCCAGCAGCCCGACAGGGATCGACATTCAGTACTTC. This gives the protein CASSPTGIDIQYF.

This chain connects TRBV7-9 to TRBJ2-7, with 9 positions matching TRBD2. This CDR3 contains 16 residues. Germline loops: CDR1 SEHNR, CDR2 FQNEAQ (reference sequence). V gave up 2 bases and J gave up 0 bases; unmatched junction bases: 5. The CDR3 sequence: CASSLTKREDSYEQYF. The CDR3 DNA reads TGTGCCAGCAGCTTAACGAAGCGGGAGGACTCCTACGAGCAGTACTTC.

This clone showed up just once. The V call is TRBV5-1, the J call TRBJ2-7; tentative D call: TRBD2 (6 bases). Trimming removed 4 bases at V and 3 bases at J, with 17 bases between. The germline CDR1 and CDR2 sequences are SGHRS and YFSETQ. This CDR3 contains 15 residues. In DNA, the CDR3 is TGCGCCAGCAGCGAGAGCACCGGGACTGGCTACGAGCAGTACTTC. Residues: CASSESTGTGYEQYF.

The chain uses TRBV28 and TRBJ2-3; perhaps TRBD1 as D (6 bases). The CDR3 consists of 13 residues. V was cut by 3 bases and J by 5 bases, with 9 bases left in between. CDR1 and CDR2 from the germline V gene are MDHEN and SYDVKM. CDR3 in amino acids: CASSLGARDTQYF. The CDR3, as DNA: TGTGCCAGCAGTTTGGGGGCGCGAGATACGCAGTATTTT.

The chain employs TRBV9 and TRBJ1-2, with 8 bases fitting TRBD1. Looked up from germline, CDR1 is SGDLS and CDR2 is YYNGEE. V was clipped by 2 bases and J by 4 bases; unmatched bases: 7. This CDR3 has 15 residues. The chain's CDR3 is CASSVGSDRAYGYTF. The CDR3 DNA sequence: TGTGCCAGCAGCGTGGGCTCGGACAGGGCCTATGGCTACACCTTC.

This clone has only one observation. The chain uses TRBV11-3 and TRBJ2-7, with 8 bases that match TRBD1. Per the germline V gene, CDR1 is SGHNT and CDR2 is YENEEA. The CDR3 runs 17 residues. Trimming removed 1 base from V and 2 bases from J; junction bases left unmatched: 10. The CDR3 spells CASSLAGTGYHTYEQYF. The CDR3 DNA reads TGTGCCAGCAGCTTAGCGGGGACAGGTTATCATACCTACGAGCAGTACTTC.

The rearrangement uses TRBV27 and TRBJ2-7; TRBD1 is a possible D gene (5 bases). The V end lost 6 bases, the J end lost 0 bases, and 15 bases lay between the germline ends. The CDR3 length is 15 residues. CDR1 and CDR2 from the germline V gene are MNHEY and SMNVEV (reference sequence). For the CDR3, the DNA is TGTGCCAGCAGCCTCTTGGGGCAGGGCTCCTACGAGCAGTACTTC. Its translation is CASSLLGQGSYEQYF.

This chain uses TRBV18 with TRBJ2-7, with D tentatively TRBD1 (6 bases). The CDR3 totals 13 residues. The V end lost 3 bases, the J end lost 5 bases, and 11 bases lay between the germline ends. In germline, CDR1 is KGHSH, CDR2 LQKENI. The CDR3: CASSPGTIDEQYF. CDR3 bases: TGTGCCAGCTCACCTGGGACAATCGACGAGCAGTACTTC.